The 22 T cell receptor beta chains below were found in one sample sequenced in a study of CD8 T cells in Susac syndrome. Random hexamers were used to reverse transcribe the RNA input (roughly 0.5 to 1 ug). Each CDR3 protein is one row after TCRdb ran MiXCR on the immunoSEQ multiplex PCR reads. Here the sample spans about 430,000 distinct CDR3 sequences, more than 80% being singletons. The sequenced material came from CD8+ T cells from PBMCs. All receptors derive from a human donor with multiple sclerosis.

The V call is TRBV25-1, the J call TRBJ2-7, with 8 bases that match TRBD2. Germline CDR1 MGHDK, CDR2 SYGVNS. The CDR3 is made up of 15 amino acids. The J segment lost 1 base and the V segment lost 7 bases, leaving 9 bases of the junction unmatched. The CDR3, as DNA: TGTGCCAGCACCCCGGGGGGGGGTTATTCCTACGAGCAGTACTTC. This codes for CASTPGGGYSYEQYF.

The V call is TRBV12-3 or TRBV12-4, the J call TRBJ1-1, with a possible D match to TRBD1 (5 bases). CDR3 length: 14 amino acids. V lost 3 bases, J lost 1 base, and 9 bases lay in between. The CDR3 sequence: CASSLGESNTEAFF. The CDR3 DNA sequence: TGTGCCAGCAGTTTGGGGGAGTCGAACACTGAAGCTTTCTTT.

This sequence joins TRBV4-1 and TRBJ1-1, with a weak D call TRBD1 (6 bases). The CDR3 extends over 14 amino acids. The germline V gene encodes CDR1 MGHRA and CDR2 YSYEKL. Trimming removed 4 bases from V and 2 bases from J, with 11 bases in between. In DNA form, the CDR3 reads TGCGCCAGCAGCCTGGGACATCGAAACACTGAAGCTTTCTTT. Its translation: CASSLGHRNTEAFF.

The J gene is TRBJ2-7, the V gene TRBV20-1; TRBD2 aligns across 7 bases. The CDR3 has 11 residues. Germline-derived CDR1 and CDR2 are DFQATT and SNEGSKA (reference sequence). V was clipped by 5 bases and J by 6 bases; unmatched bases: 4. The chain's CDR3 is CSALSGSEQYF. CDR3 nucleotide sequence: TGCAGTGCTCTTAGCGGGTCCGAGCAGTACTTC.

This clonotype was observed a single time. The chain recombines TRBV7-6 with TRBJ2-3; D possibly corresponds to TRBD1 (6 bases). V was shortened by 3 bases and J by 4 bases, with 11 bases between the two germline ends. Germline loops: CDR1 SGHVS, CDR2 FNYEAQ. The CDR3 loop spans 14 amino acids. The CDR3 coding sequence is TGTGCCAGCAGCTTTGCACAGGGTTCAGATACGCAGTATTTT. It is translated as CASSFAQGSDTQYF.

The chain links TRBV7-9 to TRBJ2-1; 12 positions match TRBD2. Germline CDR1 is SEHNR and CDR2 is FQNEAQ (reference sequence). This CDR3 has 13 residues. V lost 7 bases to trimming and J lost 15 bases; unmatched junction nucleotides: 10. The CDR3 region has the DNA TGTGCCAGCAACCCGGAGACTAGCGGGAGCTTGTTCTTC. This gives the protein CASNPETSGSLFF.

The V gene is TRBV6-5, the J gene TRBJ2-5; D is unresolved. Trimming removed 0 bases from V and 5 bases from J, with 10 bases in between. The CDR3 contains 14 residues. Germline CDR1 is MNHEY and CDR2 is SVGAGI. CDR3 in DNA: TGTGCCAGCAGTTACTCTCAGGTTTGGGAGACCCAGTACTTC. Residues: CASSYSQVWETQYF.

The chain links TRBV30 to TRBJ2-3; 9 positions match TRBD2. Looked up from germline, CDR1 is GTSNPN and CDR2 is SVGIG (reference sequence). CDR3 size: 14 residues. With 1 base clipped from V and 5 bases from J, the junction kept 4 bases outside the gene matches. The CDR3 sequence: CAWSGSGGRDTQYF. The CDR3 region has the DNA TGTGCCTGGAGTGGAAGCGGGGGGAGAGATACGCAGTATTTT.

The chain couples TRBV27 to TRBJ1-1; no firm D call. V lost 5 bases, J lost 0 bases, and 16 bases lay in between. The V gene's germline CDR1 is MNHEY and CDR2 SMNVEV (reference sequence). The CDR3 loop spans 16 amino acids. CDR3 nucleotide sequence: TGTGCCAGCAGTCATATTTCCAGCCCGATGAACACTGAAGCTTTCTTT. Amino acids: CASSHISSPMNTEAFF.

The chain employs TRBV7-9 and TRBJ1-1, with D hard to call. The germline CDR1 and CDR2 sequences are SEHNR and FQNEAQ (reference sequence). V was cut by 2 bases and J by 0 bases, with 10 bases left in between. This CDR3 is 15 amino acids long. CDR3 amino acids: CASSLFEGMNTEAFF. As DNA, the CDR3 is TGTGCCAGCAGCTTATTTGAGGGAATGAACACTGAAGCTTTCTTT. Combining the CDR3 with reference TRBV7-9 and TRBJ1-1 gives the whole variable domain DTGVSQNPRHKITKRGQNVTFRCDPISEHNRLYWYRQTLGQGPEFLTYFQNEAQLEKSRLLSDRFSAERPKGSFSTLEIQRTEQGDSAMYLCASSLFEGMNTEAFFGQGTRLTVV.

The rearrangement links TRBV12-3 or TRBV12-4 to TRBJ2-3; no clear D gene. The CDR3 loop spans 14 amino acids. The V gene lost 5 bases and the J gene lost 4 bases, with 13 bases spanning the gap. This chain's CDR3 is CASSNRNTADTQYF. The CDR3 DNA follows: TGTGCCAGCAGTAACCGGAACACCGCAGATACGCAGTATTTT.

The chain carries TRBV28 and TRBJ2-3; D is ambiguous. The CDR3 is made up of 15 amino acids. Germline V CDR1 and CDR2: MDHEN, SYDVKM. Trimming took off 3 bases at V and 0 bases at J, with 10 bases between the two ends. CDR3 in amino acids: CASSLSESSTDTQYF. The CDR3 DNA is TGTGCCAGCAGTTTGTCTGAGTCTAGCACAGATACGCAGTATTTT.

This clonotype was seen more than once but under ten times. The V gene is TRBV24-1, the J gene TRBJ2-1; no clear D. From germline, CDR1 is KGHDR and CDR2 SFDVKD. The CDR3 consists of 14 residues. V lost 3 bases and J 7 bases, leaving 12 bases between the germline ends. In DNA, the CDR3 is TGTGCCACCAGTGATCCTTTTTACGAGAATGAGCAGTTCTTC. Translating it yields CATSDPFYENEQFF.

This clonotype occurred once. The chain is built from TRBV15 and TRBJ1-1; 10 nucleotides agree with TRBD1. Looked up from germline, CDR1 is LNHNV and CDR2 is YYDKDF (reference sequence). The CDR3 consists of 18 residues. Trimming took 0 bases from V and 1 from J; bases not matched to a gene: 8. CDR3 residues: CATSRDVTGGFKNTEAFF. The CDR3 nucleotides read TGTGCCACCAGCAGAGACGTGACAGGGGGCTTCAAGAACACTGAAGCTTTCTTT.

The CDR3 bases are TGCGCCAGCAGCAGGGGGACGGAGGCGAACACTGAAGCTTTCTTT. The encoded protein is CASSRGTEANTEAFF. The genes are TRBV5-1 and TRBJ1-1; D is perhaps TRBD1 (6 bases). V shed 4 bases and J shed 1 base, with 14 bases lying between them. The CDR3 sequence is 15 residues long. CDR1 SGHRS and CDR2 YFSETQ come from the germline V gene. Based on the CDR3 plus reference TRBV5-1 and TRBJ1-1, the full variable domain is KAGVTQTPRYLIKTRGQQVTLSCSPISGHRSVSWYQQTPGQGLQFLFEYFSETQRNKGNFPGRFSGRQFSNSRSEMNVSTLELGDSALYLCASSRGTEANTEAFFGQGTRLTVV.

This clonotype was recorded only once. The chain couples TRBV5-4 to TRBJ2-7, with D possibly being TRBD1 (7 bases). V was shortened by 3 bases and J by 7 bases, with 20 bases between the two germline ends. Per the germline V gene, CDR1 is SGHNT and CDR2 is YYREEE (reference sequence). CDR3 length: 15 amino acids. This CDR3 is CASSSRDSASGEQYF. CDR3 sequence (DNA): TGTGCCAGCAGCTCGCGGGACAGCGCTTCCGGAGAGCAGTACTTC.

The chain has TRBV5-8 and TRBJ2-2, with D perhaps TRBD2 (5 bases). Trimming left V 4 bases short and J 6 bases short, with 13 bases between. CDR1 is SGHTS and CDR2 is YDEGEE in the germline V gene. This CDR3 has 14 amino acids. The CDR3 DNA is TGTGCCAGCAGCCCAGCCCTCGGGGCCGGGGAGCTGTTTTTT. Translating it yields CASSPALGAGELFF.

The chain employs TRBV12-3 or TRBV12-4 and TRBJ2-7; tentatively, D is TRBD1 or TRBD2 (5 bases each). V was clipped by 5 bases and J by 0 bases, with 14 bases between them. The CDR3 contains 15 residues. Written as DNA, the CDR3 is TGTGCCAGCAGTACAAGCTGGGGGAGCTCCTACGAGCAGTACTTC. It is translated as CASSTSWGSSYEQYF.

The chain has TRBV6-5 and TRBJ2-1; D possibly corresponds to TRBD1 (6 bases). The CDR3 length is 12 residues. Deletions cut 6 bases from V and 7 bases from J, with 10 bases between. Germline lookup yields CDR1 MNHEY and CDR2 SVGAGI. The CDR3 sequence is CASSYTGNEQFF. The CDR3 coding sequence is TGTGCCAGCAGCTATACAGGGAATGAGCAGTTCTTC.

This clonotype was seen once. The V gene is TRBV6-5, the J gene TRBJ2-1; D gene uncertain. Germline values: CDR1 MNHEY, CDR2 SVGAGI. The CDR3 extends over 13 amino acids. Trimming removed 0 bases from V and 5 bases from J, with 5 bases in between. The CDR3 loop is CASSYSSDNEQFF. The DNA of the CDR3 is TGTGCCAGCAGTTACTCGAGCGACAATGAGCAGTTCTTC.

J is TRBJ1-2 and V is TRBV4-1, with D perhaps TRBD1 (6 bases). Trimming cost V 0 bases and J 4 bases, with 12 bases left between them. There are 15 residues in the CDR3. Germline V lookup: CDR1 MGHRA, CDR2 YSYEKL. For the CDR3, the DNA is TGCGCCAGCAGCCAAGAGAGGGGGGGTGTCTATGGCTACACCTTC. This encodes CASSQERGGVYGYTF.

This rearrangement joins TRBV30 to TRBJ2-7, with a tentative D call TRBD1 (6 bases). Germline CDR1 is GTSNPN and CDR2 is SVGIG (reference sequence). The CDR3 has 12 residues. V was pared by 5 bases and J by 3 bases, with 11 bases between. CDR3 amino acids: CAWGQTYYEQYF. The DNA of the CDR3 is TGTGCCTGGGGACAGACCTACTACGAGCAGTACTTC.